The next 14 T cell receptor beta chains were all read from a single sample in a study of blood T cell repertoires in COVID-19. The repertoire was sequenced with immunoSEQ multiplex PCR; TCRdb's copy has only in-frame clones and lacks some. Of some 150,000 clones listed, approximately 85% are singletons. Sequenced material: peripheral blood. Source of these receptors: a woman aged 60-75 years with COVID-19, enrolled during active disease.

The V call is TRBV10-3, the J call TRBJ1-1; 12 bases are a match to TRBD1. The V and J ends lost 6 bases and 6 bases, in that order; junction bases with no gene match: 5. The CDR3 is 14 residues long. Per the germline V gene, CDR1 is ENHRY and CDR2 is SYGVKD. The CDR3: CAIRGDRGPAEAFF. DNA of the CDR3: TGTGCCATCAGGGGGGACAGGGGGCCCGCTGAAGCTTTCTTT.

The V gene is TRBV7-2, the J gene TRBJ1-5, with 8 bases matching TRBD1. V shed 1 base and J 6 bases; nucleotides not matched to a gene: 8. The CDR3 extends over 16 amino acids. From germline, CDR1 is SGHTA and CDR2 FQGNSA. The CDR3 spells CASSLEWTGSIQPQHF. The DNA for the CDR3 is TGTGCCAGCAGCTTAGAGTGGACAGGGAGTATTCAGCCCCAGCATTTT.

This rearrangement joins TRBV6-6 to TRBJ1-2; 8 bases line up with TRBD1. CDR1 is MNHNY and CDR2 is SVGAGI in the germline V gene (reference sequence). This CDR3 contains 16 residues. J was trimmed by 1 base and V by 4 bases; bases with no gene match: 8. The CDR3 loop is CASSSRTGSSNYGYTF. CDR3 sequence (DNA): TGTGCCAGCAGTTCCCGGACAGGGTCGAGTAACTATGGCTACACCTTC.

J is TRBJ2-1 and V is TRBV3-1 (or the pseudogene TRBV3-2); 10 bases are a match to TRBD1. After removal of 1 base from V and 6 bases from J, the junction contained 9 bases not matched to a gene. CDR3 size: 17 residues. The germline gives CDR1 LGHDT, CDR2 YNNKEL (reference sequence). The CDR3 spells CASSQGGGTGVFNEQFF. The CDR3 DNA is TGTGCCAGCAGCCAAGGAGGAGGGACAGGGGTTTTCAATGAGCAGTTCTTC.

The chain joins TRBV6-5 to TRBJ2-1; D is possibly TRBD1 (6 bases). V was cut by 0 bases and J by 5 bases, with 14 bases left in between. CDR3 length equals 16 residues. Germline CDR1 and CDR2: MNHEY and SVGAGI. CDR3 amino acids: CASSYSTWGPDNEQFF. Written as DNA, the CDR3 is TGTGCCAGCAGTTACTCCACGTGGGGGCCCGACAATGAGCAGTTCTTC.

The CDR3 here is CASSLPSGGAQFF. The CDR3 region has the DNA TGTGCCAGCAGCTTACCTAGCGGGGGGGCGCAGTTCTTC. This chain connects TRBV7-2 to TRBJ2-1, with 12 bases that match TRBD2. After removal of 2 bases from V and 12 bases from J, the junction contained 2 bases not matched to a gene. Germline lookup yields CDR1 SGHTA and CDR2 FQGNSA. The CDR3 runs to 13 residues.

The chain has TRBV4-2 and TRBJ2-2; D is undetermined. Germline V gene data show CDR1 as LGHNA and CDR2 as YNFKEQ. V lost 5 bases and J lost 4, with 14 bases in between. The CDR3 has 15 residues. In nucleotides, the CDR3 is TGTGCCAGCAGCTCCCCTCCGCGCATCACCGGGGAGCTGTTTTTT. The encoded protein is CASSSPPRITGELFF.

V and J are TRBV5-1 and TRBJ2-1; TRBD2 might be the D (5 bases). The V gene's germline CDR1 is SGHRS and CDR2 YFSETQ. The CDR3 covers 14 residues. Trimming took off 7 bases at V and 5 bases at J, with 16 bases between the two ends. CDR3 DNA: TGCGCCAGCGGAGGCAATGCCGTCCACAATGAGCAGTTCTTC. Translating it yields CASGGNAVHNEQFF.

This clone was picked up a small number of times. This chain's CDR3 is CASSLDIGAGELFF. CDR3 DNA sequence: TGTGCCAGCAGCTTAGATATAGGAGCCGGGGAGCTGTTTTTT. The chain is built from TRBV11-2 and TRBJ2-2; D unclear. Germline V lookup: CDR1 SGHAT, CDR2 FQNNGV. This CDR3 is built from 14 residues. V lost 0 bases to trimming and J lost 6 bases, with 8 bases between them. The full variable domain, rest sourced from reference TRBV11-2 and TRBJ2-2, is EAGVAQSPRYKIIEKRQSVAFWCNPISGHATLYWYQQILGQGPKLLIQFQNNGVVDDSQLPKDRFSAERLKGVDSTLKIQPAKLEDSAVYLCASSLDIGAGELFFGEGSRLTVL.

This sequence joins TRBV7-3 and TRBJ2-7, with D tentatively TRBD1 (6 bases). The CDR3 spans 13 residues. Germline V gene data show CDR1 as SGHTA and CDR2 as FQGTGA. The V gene lost 0 bases and the J gene lost 3 bases, with 6 bases spanning the gap. The CDR3 DNA sequence: TGTGCCAGCAGCTTAACAGGGGGCTACGAGCAGTACTTC. It is translated as CASSLTGGYEQYF.

The V call is TRBV19, the J call TRBJ1-2; a possible D gene is TRBD1 (6 bases). Trimming took off 6 bases at V and 8 bases at J, with 19 bases between the two ends. Germline CDR1 reads LNHDA; CDR2 reads SQIVND (reference sequence). This CDR3 comprises 14 residues. CDR3 bases: TGTGCCAGTAGGACCGCACAGGGAACGTGGGGCTACACCTTC. Residues: CASRTAQGTWGYTF.

The chain carries TRBV11-2 and TRBJ2-7; possibly TRBD1 for D (6 bases). The germline V gene encodes CDR1 SGHAT and CDR2 FQNNGV. The germline V and J ends were trimmed by 1 base and 4 bases, with 20 bases remaining between them. The CDR3 loop spans 17 amino acids. CDR3 in DNA: TGTGCCAGCAGCTTAGTAGGTCTCAGGGGTTACGGATACGAGCAGTACTTC. It specifies CASSLVGLRGYGYEQYF.

The chain carries TRBV6-5 and TRBJ2-5, with D maybe TRBD1 (5 bases). Germline CDR1 is MNHEY and CDR2 is SVGAGI. The CDR3 has 13 residues. Trimming shortened V by 6 bases and J by 4 bases, and 12 bases separated the two germline ends. CDR3 sequence (DNA): TGTGCCAGCAGCCCCCGGACACGAGAGACCCAGTACTTC. Protein: CASSPRTRETQYF.

J is TRBJ2-3 and V is TRBV3-1 (or the pseudogene TRBV3-2); weak D call: TRBD2 (5 bases). V was pared by 3 bases and J by 0 bases, with 10 bases between. Germline CDR1 LGHDT, CDR2 YNNKEL (reference sequence). This CDR3 contains 15 residues. This CDR3 reads CASSQEAESTDTQYF. For the CDR3, the DNA is TGTGCCAGCAGCCAGGAAGCGGAGAGCACAGATACGCAGTATTTT.